Listed below are T cell receptor beta chains from one sample, sequenced in a study of cytotoxic CD8 clonotypes in ibrutinib-treated CLL. Measured with immunoSEQ multiplex PCR; TCRdb has only the in-frame clones, and not every one. The data contain about 160,000 clones, roughly four fifths of them singletons. The material was PBMCs, obtained after 12 months of ibrutinib treatment. Source of these receptors: a human donor with chronic lymphocytic leukemia. Both conserved end residues are part of each CDR3. D genes are given only for firm matches. Size is omitted from some rows. Given values are once, few, many or a class for expanded clones.

TRBJ2-7 TRBD1 TRBV6-1 - CATKDRGLLSYEQYF TGTGCCACAAAAGACAGGGGACTCCTCTCCTACGAGCAGTACTTC
TRBJ1-2 - TRBV28 - CASSLTEMIYGYTF TGTGCCAGCAGTTTAACAGAGATGATCTATGGCTACACCTTC
TRBJ2-4 TRBD2 TRBV9 - CASSVTGGKNIQYF TGTGCCAGCAGCGTAACCGGGGGGAAAAACATTCAGTACTTC
TRBJ1-2 - TRBV30 - CAWTGWGIIPNYGYTF TGTGCCTGGACAGGATGGGGGATAATCCCAAACTATGGCTACACCTTC
TRBJ1-5 TRBD1 TRBV27 - CASSLSIGTAHRGGRYQPQHF TGTGCCAGCAGTTTATCGATCGGGACAGCTCACCGGGGGGGTCGGTATCAGCCCCAGCATTTT
TRBJ2-7 TRBD1 TRBV15 - CATSRGQGSYEQYF TGTGCCACCAGCAGGGGACAGGGTTCCTACGAGCAGTACTTC
TRBJ1-4 - TRBV5-6 - CASSATAMSFEKLFF TGTGCCAGCAGCGCTACAGCTATGTCGTTCGAAAAACTGTTTTTT
TRBJ1-1 TRBD1 TRBV25-1 - CASSGRGPGTEAFF TGTGCCAGCAGTGGCAGGGGGCCGGGCACTGAAGCTTTCTTT
TRBJ1-5 TRBD1 TRBV18 - CASSPRDSLGQPQHF TGTGCCAGCTCACCTCGGGACAGCCTGGGTCAGCCCCAGCATTTT
TRBJ1-1 - TRBV18 - CASSPKVGGTEAFF TGTGCCAGCTCCCCGAAGGTGGGCGGCACTGAAGCTTTCTTT
TRBJ1-1 - TRBV18 - CASSPYREAEAFF TGTGCCAGCTCACCCTACAGGGAAGCTGAAGCTTTCTTT
TRBJ1-2 TRBD1 TRBV19 - CASSTFPGQGKVGYTF TGTGCCAGTAGTACTTTTCCGGGACAGGGGAAAGTTGGCTACACCTTC
TRBJ2-1 TRBD2 TRBV7-2 - CASSLTSGHYNEQFF TGTGCCAGCAGCCTGACTAGCGGCCACTACAATGAGCAGTTCTTC
TRBJ2-1 TRBD2 TRBV2 - CASTLAGVNEQFF TGTGCCAGCACCCTAGCGGGAGTTAATGAGCAGTTCTTC
TRBJ1-1 TRBD1 TRBV27 - CASSAPGQGSNTEAFF TGTGCCAGCAGCGCCCCGGGACAGGGATCGAACACTGAAGCTTTCTTT
TRBJ2-5 - TRBV5-1 - CASSLPYQETQYF TGCGCCAGCAGCTTGCCGTACCAAGAGACCCAGTACTTC
TRBJ1-5 TRBD1 TRBV6-1 - CASSAQGQASNQPQHF TGTGCCAGCAGTGCCCAAGGACAGGCTAGCAATCAGCCCCAGCATTTT
TRBJ2-2 - TRBV7-9 - CASSIQGGSTGELFF TGTGCCAGCAGCATACAGGGGGGGAGCACCGGGGAGCTGTTTTTT
TRBJ2-3 - TRBV20-1 - CSAPKADTQYF TGCAGTGCTCCCAAGGCAGATACGCAGTATTTT
TRBJ1-1 - TRBV6-4 - CASSEQLNTEAFF TGTGCCAGCAGTGAACAGCTGAACACTGAAGCTTTCTTT
TRBJ2-7 - TRBV5-6 few CASSFRNSYEQYF TGTGCCAGCAGCTTTAGAAACTCCTACGAGCAGTACTTC
TRBJ1-1 - TRBV5-1 - CASRSGSMNTEAFF TGCGCCAGCAGGTCAGGGAGTATGAACACTGAAGCTTTCTTT
TRBJ2-7 - TRBV28 - CASSLKGKQYF TGTGCCAGCAGTTTAAAGGGGAAACAGTACTTC
TRBJ1-1 - TRBV11-3 - CASSLAQGGTEAFF TGTGCCAGCAGCTTAGCACAAGGAGGCACTGAAGCTTTCTTT
TRBJ2-3 TRBD2 TRBV10-3 - CAISGMGLAGSDTQYF TGTGCCATCAGTGGGATGGGACTAGCGGGATCAGATACGCAGTATTTT
TRBJ1-5 TRBD1 TRBV11-2 - CASSTGVDQPQHF TGTGCCAGCAGCACAGGGGTTGATCAGCCCCAGCATTTT
TRBJ1-1 TRBD1 TRBV19 - CASLELDRRNTEAFF TGTGCCAGTCTTGAATTGGACAGGAGGAACACTGAAGCTTTCTTT
TRBJ2-1 TRBD2 TRBV5-1 - CASSLVAGIYNEQFF TGCGCCAGCAGCTTGGTAGCGGGGATCTACAATGAGCAGTTCTTC
TRBJ2-7 TRBD2 TRBV28 - CASSLWREGPKEQYF TGTGCCAGCAGTTTGTGGCGGGAGGGCCCTAAGGAGCAGTACTTC
TRBJ1-2 TRBD1 TRBV19 - CASSPSGTGGGNYGYTF TGTGCCAGTAGTCCGTCCGGGACAGGGGGGGGAAACTATGGCTACACCTTC
TRBJ2-7 TRBD2 TRBV18 once CASSPSGRARGEQYF TGTGCCAGCTCACCGAGCGGGAGGGCAAGAGGGGAGCAGTACTTC
TRBJ2-1 - TRBV21-1 - CASSRSGAIPKNEQFF TGTGCCAGCAGTAGATCAGGGGCCATCCCCAAAAATGAGCAGTTCTTC
TRBJ2-1 TRBD2 TRBV9 - CASSREGAGLNNEQFF TGTGCCAGCAGCCGCGAGGGAGCGGGGCTAAACAATGAGCAGTTCTTC
TRBJ2-3 - TRBV21-1 - CASRKIAGGITDTQYF TGTGCCAGCAGAAAAATAGCGGGAGGGATCACAGATACGCAGTATTTT
TRBJ2-3 TRBD2 TRBV7-9 - CASSLDISKREATDTQYF TGTGCCAGCAGCTTAGATATTTCGAAGCGGGAAGCCACAGATACGCAGTATTTT
TRBJ1-1 - TRBV6-1 - CASSDPTEAFF TGTGCCAGCAGTGATCCTACTGAAGCTTTCTTT
TRBJ2-1 - TRBV7-9 - CASSLDRGSYNEQFF TGTGCCAGCAGCCTCGACAGAGGATCCTACAATGAGCAGTTCTTC
TRBJ2-7 TRBD2 TRBV7-2 - CASSRLAGAGTTYEQYF TGTGCCAGCAGCCGCCTAGCGGGAGCCGGTACGACCTACGAGCAGTACTTC
TRBJ2-7 TRBD2 TRBV18 - CASSPPGSGGFYEQYF TGTGCCAGCTCACCGCCTGGGAGCGGGGGATTCTACGAGCAGTACTTC
TRBJ2-3 TRBD2 TRBV29-1 - CSVAGRGGRSTDTQYF TGCAGCGTTGCTGGGCGGGGGGGCCGTAGCACAGATACGCAGTATTTT
TRBJ1-4 TRBD1 TRBV2 once CASNRGFVANEKLFF TGTGCCAGCAACAGGGGGTTTGTGGCTAATGAAAAACTGTTTTTT
TRBJ2-3 - TRBV2 - CASRPGRTTSTDTQYF TGTGCCAGCAGGCCGGGACGGACAACTAGCACAGATACGCAGTATTTT
TRBJ2-7 - TRBV11-3 - CASSPLVRDTIYEQYF TGTGCCAGCAGCCCCCTGGTCCGGGACACCATCTACGAGCAGTACTTC
TRBJ2-5 - TRBV28 few CATSSTGRETQYF TGTGCCACTTCCTCCACAGGGAGGGAGACCCAGTACTTC
TRBJ1-3 TRBD1 TRBV9 - CASSEGRGPGNTIYF TGTGCCAGCAGCGAGGGCAGGGGGCCGGGAAACACCATATATTTT